This is a list of T cell receptor beta chains from one sample in a study of regulatory T cells in long-lasting Graves disease. TCRdb passed the multiplex PCR reads through MiXCR, listing each CDR3 protein once. Of roughly 500,000 distinct CDR3 sequences in the sample, around an eighth were seen once. These same records also appear under a second study, on T cells in Graves' hyperthyroidism and ophthalmopathy.

The source was peripheral blood mononuclear cells (PBMCs), collected at new diagnosis, from a patient treated with antithyroid drugs. These receptor sequences come from a man aged 30 to 39 with Graves disease. The CDR3 runs from the conserved cysteine through the conserved F or W. The D gene is left open where the match is weak. Size values are once, few and many counts, or a class for expanded clones, and some rows have none.

size,J,D,V,DNA,CDR3
few,TRBJ2-7,TRBD2,TRBV28,TGTGCCAGCAGTACTAGCGGGAGGGAGCTCGAGCAGTACTTC,CASSTSGRELEQYF
many,TRBJ2-7,TRBD1,TRBV12-3/TRBV12-4,TGTGCCAGCAGTGCCCCCCCCAATCCCGGGACAGGGGAGGCGGGAGGTATCTACGAGCAGTACTTC,CASSAPPNPGTGEAGGIYEQYF
few,TRBJ2-1,TRBD2,TRBV30,TGTGCCTGGAGTGGGACTAGCGGGAGGGTCACCAATGAGCAGTTCTTC,CAWSGTSGRVTNEQFF
.,TRBJ2-2,.,TRBV15,TGTGCCACCAGACCAGCACTCCGGGGAGGCACCGGGGAGCTGTTTTTT,CATRPALRGGTGELFF
many,TRBJ2-1,.,TRBV12-3/TRBV12-4,TGTGCCAGCAGTTTGGAGGGAGAAGGAGGTGAGCAGTTCTTC,CASSLEGEGGEQFF
.,TRBJ2-5,.,TRBV2,TGTGCCAGCAGTGAAGACGCAGGGAGCCAAGAGACCCAGTACTTC,CASSEDAGSQETQYF
many,TRBJ2-7,TRBD2,TRBV5-1,TGCGCCAGCAGCTTGGCTGCGGGAGTCTCCTACGAGCAGTACTTC,CASSLAAGVSYEQYF
few,TRBJ1-2,.,TRBV7-9,TGTGCCAGCAGCCCGCCCCGATGGAAGGGGTATGGCTACACCTTC,CASSPPRWKGYGYTF
many,TRBJ1-1,.,TRBV9,TGTGCCAGCAGCGTGCAAACAGGGAACACTGAAGCTTTCTTT,CASSVQTGNTEAFF
few,TRBJ2-7,TRBD1,TRBV29-1,TGCAGCGTGCTGGGCAGGGGGACCTACGAGCAGTACTTC,CSVLGRGTYEQYF
few,TRBJ1-3,.,TRBV10-3,TGTGCCATCAGCCGGGAGACAGGCCGGGGAAACACCATATATTTT,CAISRETGRGNTIYF
.,TRBJ2-3,TRBD2,TRBV2,TGTGCCAGCAGTGAAGCGGGGACTAGCGGTTCTTTAGGCACAGATACGCAGTATTTT,CASSEAGTSGSLGTDTQYF
few,TRBJ1-2,TRBD1,TRBV19,TGTGCCAGTCATCAGGGGGGAAACTATGGCTACACCTTC,CASHQGGNYGYTF
many,TRBJ2-2,.,TRBV19,TGTGCCAGTAGACCGAAAGCGGAAGCGAACACCGGGGAGCTGTTTTTT,CASRPKAEANTGELFF
.,TRBJ2-7,.,TRBV20-1,TGCAGTGCTAGGTACGACTCCTACGAGCAGTACTTC,CSARYDSYEQYF
many,TRBJ2-7,TRBD1,TRBV18,TGTGCCAGCTCACCTCGACAGGGTCAAGCCTACGAGCAGTACTTC,CASSPRQGQAYEQYF
many,TRBJ2-5,.,TRBV10-1,TGCGCCAGCAGTGAGTCTTTGGGGGGACAGCCCCCTATCTACTTC,CASSESLGGQPPIYF
many,TRBJ1-1,.,TRBV15,TGTGCCACCAGCAGATGGGACGGCATGAACACTGAAGCTTTCTTT,CATSRWDGMNTEAFF
few,TRBJ2-7,.,TRBV9,TGTGCCAGCAGCTTGTCAGACTACTACGAGCAGTACTTC,CASSLSDYYEQYF
few,TRBJ2-7,TRBD1,TRBV20-1,TGCAGTGCTACCCAGGGACAGGGGAGTTACGAGCAGTACTTC,CSATQGQGSYEQYF
many,TRBJ2-3,TRBD2,TRBV27,TGTGCCAGCAGCCCCCTTGCTAGCGGGAGGGCAGATACGCAGTATTTT,CASSPLASGRADTQYF
few,TRBJ2-1,TRBD2,TRBV20-1,TGCAGTGCATTAGCGGGTCCTTACAATGAGCAGTTCTTC,CSALAGPYNEQFF
few,TRBJ1-4,.,TRBV7-9,TGTGCCAGCAGCTTAGGTAACAGGGCGGCAACTAATGAAAAACTGTTTTTT,CASSLGNRAATNEKLFF
.,TRBJ2-7,TRBD2,TRBV20-1,TGCAGTGCTAGGTCTACAGCAGGACTAGCGGGAGAGAATCCCTACGAGCAGTACTTC,CSARSTAGLAGENPYEQYF
.,TRBJ1-5,.,TRBV18,TGTGCCAGCTCACCACGGGGGGATAGCAATCAGCCCCAGCATTTT,CASSPRGDSNQPQHF
.,TRBJ2-5,TRBD2,TRBV12-3/TRBV12-4,TGTGCCAGCAGTTGGGGCGGGAGTTTAGGAGGGACCCAGTACTTC,CASSWGGSLGGTQYF
.,TRBJ1-1,.,TRBV5-4,TGTGCCAGCAGCCCTGCAGGGGCGCGCACTGAAGCTTTCTTT,CASSPAGARTEAFF
.,TRBJ2-7,.,TRBV10-1,TGCGCCAGCAGCTCCGACAGGGAGGAAGGGGACGAGCAGTACTTC,CASSSDREEGDEQYF
.,TRBJ2-5,.,TRBV10-3,TGTGCCACTTCGGACGGTATTCAAGAGACCCAGTACTTC,CATSDGIQETQYF
.,TRBJ2-1,TRBD2,TRBV9,TGTGCCAGCAGCGTAGATAGGACTAGCGGATACAATGAGCAGTTCTTC,CASSVDRTSGYNEQFF
many,TRBJ1-6,TRBD1,TRBV12-3/TRBV12-4,TGTGCCAGCACTTCCCCGGGACAGGTCGGTTCACCCCTCCACTTT,CASTSPGQVGSPLHF
many,TRBJ2-1,.,TRBV28,TGTGCCAGCAGAATGACAGTGAAGCCCTACAATGAGCAGTTCTTC,CASRMTVKPYNEQFF
many,TRBJ2-1,.,TRBV5-1,TGCGCCAGCAATCCATTAAGCTCCTACAATGAGCAGTTCTTC,CASNPLSSYNEQFF
many,TRBJ2-3,TRBD2,TRBV27,TGTGCCAGCAGTCCGGGAGGAGGGAGGAGGGCAGATACGCAGTATTTT,CASSPGGGRRADTQYF
many,TRBJ2-4,.,TRBV18,TGTGCCAGCTCAGCCGACGCCAAAAACATTCAGTACTTC,CASSADAKNIQYF
many,TRBJ2-3,.,TRBV5-1,TGCGCCAGCAGCCAATCACCGGCGGCAGCAGATACGCAGTATTTT,CASSQSPAAADTQYF
many,TRBJ2-5,TRBD1,TRBV5-8,TGTGCCAGCATTGTCACAGGGGGCGGCGAGACCCAGTACTTC,CASIVTGGGETQYF
many,TRBJ2-3,.,TRBV7-2,TGTGCCAGCAAACCCCGTCCACCGATGGATACGCAGTATTTT,CASKPRPPMDTQYF
many,TRBJ2-1,TRBD2,TRBV12-5,TGTGCTAGTGGCTCACTTAGCGGGAGCTCCTACAATGAGCAGTTCTTC,CASGSLSGSSYNEQFF
many,TRBJ1-2,.,TRBV6-5,TGTGCCAGCAGTTACCAGGGAACTAACTATGGCTACACCTTC,CASSYQGTNYGYTF
many,TRBJ2-4,.,TRBV12-3/TRBV12-4,TGTGCCAGCAGCCGACCTTTAGCCAAAAACATTCAGTACTTC,CASSRPLAKNIQYF
.,TRBJ2-7,TRBD1,TRBV6-5,TGTGCCAGCAGTTATACCCGGGACAGTACCTACGAGCAGTACTTC,CASSYTRDSTYEQYF
many,TRBJ2-7,.,TRBV30,TGTGCCTGGAGTGTAGGTTACAGCCTCTACGAGCAGTACTTC,CAWSVGYSLYEQYF
few,TRBJ1-6,.,TRBV12-3/TRBV12-4,TGTGCCAGCAGTTCTCCAGGATCGGGGGCAGAGAATTCACCCCTCCACTTT,CASSSPGSGAENSPLHF